Shown below are 31 T cell receptor beta chains from a single sample sequenced in a study of patients and donors after allogeneic stem cell transplantation. One entry per CDR3 protein, called by TCRdb with MiXCR from the RT-PCR reads. The table lists over 350,000 distinct CDR3 sequences, more than 15% of them singletons. The specimen sequenced was blood, either unsorted or a sorted T cell fraction (not recorded which). The receptor source for this set is a human donor who was either an allogeneic HSCT recipient or a stem cell or donor lymphocyte infusion donor (not recorded which). It is not recorded whose cells these are; they may come from a transplant donor.

The rearrangement links TRBV14 to TRBJ2-2; maybe TRBD1 (6 bases). In germline, CDR1 is SGHDN, CDR2 FVKESK. The CDR3 has 15 amino acids. The V gene lost 0 bases and the J gene lost 5 bases, with 10 bases spanning the gap. CDR3 DNA sequence: TGTGCCAGCAGCCAAGAGTGGGGGCGAACCGGGGAGCTGTTTTTT. It yields the protein CASSQEWGRTGELFF. Looking up the rest from reference TRBV14 and TRBJ2-2 gives the full variable domain: EAGVTQFPSHSVIEKGQTVTLRCDPISGHDNLYWYRRVMGKEIKFLLHFVKESKQDESGMPNNRFLAERTGGTYSTLKVQPAELEDSGVYFCASSQEWGRTGELFFGEGSRLTVL.

V usage is TRBV7-3 and J usage is TRBJ1-3; unclear D gene. The V end was cut by 1 base, the J end by 3 bases, with 10 bases between. This CDR3 spans 15 amino acids. Germline lookup yields CDR1 SGHTA and CDR2 FQGTGA. As DNA, the CDR3 is TGTGCCAGCAGCTTAAGTAACGGCTTTGGAAACACCATATATTTT. Its translation is CASSLSNGFGNTIYF. Combining the CDR3 with reference TRBV7-3 and TRBJ1-3 gives the whole variable domain GAGVSQTPSNKVTEKGKYVELRCDPISGHTALYWYRQSLGQGPEFLIYFQGTGAADDSGLPNDRFFAVRPEGSVSTLKIQRTERGDSAVYLCASSLSNGFGNTIYFGEGSWLTVV.

This clonotype was picked up many times. V and J are TRBV12-3 or TRBV12-4 and TRBJ2-2; D is perhaps TRBD1 (5 bases). The ends were cut back, 2 bases at V and 3 bases at J, with 10 bases in the middle. The CDR3 has 15 residues. CDR3: CASSLKGLDTGELFF. CDR3 DNA: TGTGCCAGCAGTTTAAAGGGGCTCGACACCGGGGAGCTGTTTTTT.

This clonotype was recorded many times. This chain links TRBV29-1 with TRBJ2-1; 10 nucleotides align to TRBD2. V lost 0 bases to trimming and J lost 4 bases; unmatched junction nucleotides: 3. CDR1 and CDR2 from the germline V gene are SQVTM and ANQGSEA. This CDR3 has 15 amino acids. The CDR3 nucleotides read TGCAGCGTTGAAGATCGAGCGGGAGGGTACAATGAGCAGTTCTTC. Translating gives CSVEDRAGGYNEQFF.

This clonotype was found a few times. The CDR3 nucleotides are TGTGCCAGCTTGGCGGGAAATCAGCCCCAGCATTTT. This codes for CASLAGNQPQHF. The chain recombines TRBV28 with TRBJ1-5; D unclear. Trimming took 8 bases from V and 4 from J, leaving 9 bases between them. This CDR3 comprises 12 residues. CDR1 and CDR2 (germline): MDHEN, SYDVKM.

The rearrangement joins TRBV5-1 to TRBJ1-4; no firm D call. The CDR3 is 14 residues long. Germline V gene lookup returns CDR1 SGHRS and CDR2 YFSETQ. Deletions cut 2 bases from V and 7 bases from J, with 12 bases between. CDR3 nucleotides: TGCGCCAGCAGCTTCGAAGGTCGTTCTGAAAAACTGTTTTTT. Translated: CASSFEGRSEKLFF. Full variable domain (remainder filled in from reference TRBV5-1 and TRBJ1-4): KAGVTQTPRYLIKTRGQQVTLSCSPISGHRSVSWYQQTPGQGLQFLFEYFSETQRNKGNFPGRFSGRQFSNSRSEMNVSTLELGDSALYLCASSFEGRSEKLFFGSGTQLSVL.

This clonotype appeared many times. V usage is TRBV24-1 and J usage is TRBJ2-1, with 12 positions matching TRBD2. V was pared by 4 bases and J by 5 bases, with 5 bases of the junction left unmatched. Germline lookup yields CDR1 KGHDR and CDR2 SFDVKD. CDR3 length equals 16 residues. CDR3 nucleotide sequence: TGTGCCACCAGTGACCCCCGGACTAGCGGGAACAATGAGCAGTTCTTC. Its protein product is CATSDPRTSGNNEQFF.

The chain uses TRBV7-3 and TRBJ1-2; the D is unclear. Per germline, CDR1 SGHTA and CDR2 FQGTGA. The V end lost 2 bases, the J end lost 6 bases, and 13 bases lay between the germline ends. CDR3 length: 14 residues. The CDR3 spells CASSLAPRADGYTF. The CDR3 DNA reads as TGTGCCAGCAGCTTAGCCCCCAGAGCTGATGGCTACACCTTC.

The V gene is TRBV5-5, the J gene TRBJ2-4, with a tentative D call TRBD1 (6 bases). The CDR3 covers 14 residues. The germline V gene has CDR1 SGHKS and CDR2 YYEKEE (reference sequence). The V and J ends lost 4 bases and 8 bases respectively, with 16 bases between them. Written as DNA, the CDR3 is TGTGCCAGCAGCCCGCCGGGACAAGGGGACATTCAGTACTTC. This codes for CASSPPGQGDIQYF.

This clonotype was observed a single time. The rearrangement uses TRBV7-8 and TRBJ2-5; D unresolved. The ends were cut back, 8 bases at V and 9 bases at J, with 19 bases in the middle. The germline V gene encodes CDR1 SGHVS and CDR2 FQNEAQ. This CDR3 has 13 amino acids. CDR3 nucleotide sequence: TGTGCCAGCTTTAACCTGGCTTGGAAGCCCCAGTACTTC. Encoded protein: CASFNLAWKPQYF.

This clonotype was detected ten times or more. CDR3 region: CASSHGEWWSQDTEAFF. CDR3 in DNA: TGCGCCAGCAGCCACGGGGAATGGTGGTCCCAGGACACTGAAGCTTTCTTT. This sequence joins TRBV4-1 and TRBJ1-1; D is ambiguous. Trimming left V 3 bases short and J 3 bases short, with 20 bases between. Germline assignment: CDR1 MGHRA and CDR2 YSYEKL. CDR3 size: 17 residues.

Only a few counts were recorded for this clonotype. CDR3 region: CASTPSTSGYTDTQYF. The CDR3 DNA reads TGTGCCAGCACCCCTTCGACTAGCGGATACACAGATACGCAGTATTTT. This chain links TRBV6-1 with TRBJ2-3; 9 nucleotides align to TRBD2. V lost 7 bases to trimming and J lost 2 bases; unmatched junction nucleotides: 10. Germline V lookup: CDR1 MNHNS, CDR2 SASEGT. The CDR3 totals 16 residues.

This sequence joins TRBV20-1 and TRBJ1-6; the D is unclear. V lost 0 bases to trimming and J lost 10 bases, with 7 bases between them. The CDR3 has 12 amino acids. Germline assignment: CDR1 DFQATT and CDR2 SNEGSKA (reference sequence). The CDR3 region has the DNA TGCAGTGCTAGAGAAAGAAGCTCACCCCTCCACTTT. It specifies CSARERSSPLHF.

This clonotype was seen repeatedly, ten times or more. The rearrangement links TRBV29-1 to TRBJ1-1, with D possibly matching TRBD1 (6 bases). V was trimmed by 4 bases and J by 8 bases, leaving 14 bases between them. Germline CDR1 reads SQVTM; CDR2 reads ANQGSEA. CDR3 length: 12 residues. The CDR3 is CSVGWGAGEAFF. The CDR3 nucleotides read TGCAGCGTTGGGTGGGGGGCCGGAGAAGCTTTCTTT. The full variable domain, in which reference TRBV29-1 and TRBJ1-1 provide the parts outside the CDR3, is SAVISQKPSRDICQRGTSLTIQCQVDSQVTMMFWYRQQPGQSLTLIATANQGSEATYESGFVIDKFPISRPNLTFSTLTVSNMSPEDSSIYLCSVGWGAGEAFFGQGTRLTVV.

The table lists this clonotype with a few counts. This chain links TRBV24-1 with TRBJ1-4, with D possibly matching TRBD1 (6 bases). Germline CDR1 and CDR2: KGHDR and SFDVKD. The CDR3 runs to 13 residues. Between the trimmed V and J ends, which lost 4 bases and 8 bases, there was a span of 10 bases. The CDR3 sequence: CATSENREEKLFF. CDR3 DNA sequence: TGTGCCACCAGTGAGAACAGGGAGGAAAAACTGTTTTTT.

This clonotype appeared many times. The V gene is TRBV12-3 or TRBV12-4, the J gene TRBJ1-3, with TRBD1 as a possible D gene (6 bases). This CDR3 is 17 amino acids long. V was cut by 7 bases and J by 0 bases, with 19 bases left in between. The CDR3 sequence is CASTTGQPQPSGNTIYF. CDR3 DNA: TGTGCCAGCACTACCGGACAGCCTCAGCCCTCTGGAAACACCATATATTTT.

The chain couples TRBV20-1 to TRBJ1-3, with no clear D. This CDR3 is built from 15 residues. V lost 3 bases to trimming and J lost 0 bases, with 12 bases between them. Per germline, CDR1 DFQATT and CDR2 SNEGSKA (reference sequence). In DNA form, the CDR3 reads TGCAGTGCTAGGGGAGCGATGAGCTCTGGAAACACCATATATTTT. Amino acid sequence: CSARGAMSSGNTIYF.

The chain combines TRBV7-6 with TRBJ2-1, with 12 positions matching TRBD2. Germline lookup yields CDR1 SGHVS and CDR2 FNYEAQ. The CDR3 is 17 amino acids. V lost 7 bases, J lost 1 base, and 8 bases stayed unmatched. CDR3 residues: CASTHRLAGGSYNEQFF. DNA of the CDR3: TGTGCCAGCACCCATCGGCTAGCGGGAGGGTCCTACAATGAGCAGTTCTTC.

The V and J genes are TRBV20-1 and TRBJ2-7; possibly TRBD1 or TRBD2 for D (5 bases each). In germline, CDR1 is DFQATT, CDR2 SNEGSKA (reference sequence). The CDR3 sequence is 14 residues long. Trimming stripped 5 bases from V and 2 bases from J, with 16 bases between. The DNA of the CDR3 is TGCAGTGCTGGTGAGCTGGGGGAACCCTACGAGCAGTACTTC. This sequence encodes CSAGELGEPYEQYF.

This clonotype has only a few counts. The J gene is TRBJ2-3, the V gene TRBV29-1; 7 bases fit TRBD1. The germline CDR1 and CDR2 sequences are SQVTM and ANQGSEA. The CDR3 length is 14 residues. V shed 2 bases, J shed 2 bases, and the junction held 4 bases outside the gene matches. CDR3: CSVEKQGDTDTQYF. CDR3 DNA sequence: TGCAGCGTTGAAAAGCAGGGGGACACAGATACGCAGTATTTT.

This clonotype was detected a few times. The V and J genes are TRBV10-3 and TRBJ2-7; unclear D gene. The CDR3 contains 14 residues. V was cut by 7 bases and J by 0 bases, with 13 bases left in between. Germline lookup yields CDR1 ENHRY and CDR2 SYGVKD. In DNA, the CDR3 is TGTGCCATCACATCGCCAGGAAGCTCCTACGAGCAGTACTTC. It is translated as CAITSPGSSYEQYF.

In this sample, this clonotype turned up a few times. J is TRBJ1-2 and V is TRBV4-2; the match to TRBD1 covers 11 bases. V was pared by 0 bases and J by 5 bases, with 5 bases of the junction left unmatched. Germline lookup yields CDR1 LGHNA and CDR2 YNFKEQ. The CDR3 contains 16 residues. CDR3: CASSQEWGQGGYGYTF. In DNA, the CDR3 is TGTGCCAGCAGCCAAGAATGGGGACAGGGGGGATATGGCTACACCTTC.

The V call is TRBV20-1, the J call TRBJ1-2, with TRBD1 as a possible D gene (6 bases). V shed 6 bases and J shed 3 bases, with 14 bases lying between them. CDR1 is DFQATT, CDR2 SNEGSKA, per germline (reference sequence). The CDR3 contains 13 residues. CDR3 nucleotides: TGCAGTGCCCAGCAGGGGATCGACTATGGCTACACCTTC. Translated: CSAQQGIDYGYTF.

This clonotype was seen a handful of times. The chain carries TRBV4-2 and TRBJ1-1; D remains unclear. The germline V and J ends were trimmed by 1 base and 1 base, with 10 bases remaining between them. Germline loops: CDR1 LGHNA, CDR2 YNFKEQ. This CDR3 is 15 amino acids long. The CDR3 coding sequence is TGTGCCAGCAGCCAAGGAGGGTTTGCGAACACTGAAGCTTTCTTT. It codes for CASSQGGFANTEAFF.

This clonotype was seen a handful of times. The chain employs TRBV6-4 and TRBJ1-1; 7 bases align to TRBD1. Trimming at V came to 5 bases and at J to 2 bases, leaving 14 bases not matched to a gene. This CDR3 comprises 17 residues. The germline gives CDR1 MRHNA, CDR2 SNTAGT. CDR3 nucleotide sequence: TGTGCCAGCAGTCATAAGGGGGCCTCCCTCCACAACACTGAAGCTTTCTTT. Translating gives CASSHKGASLHNTEAFF.

This clonotype has just a few counts. The chain couples TRBV9 to TRBJ1-4, with D tentatively TRBD1 (5 bases). V shed 4 bases and J shed 0 bases, with 13 bases lying between them. The V gene's germline CDR1 is SGDLS and CDR2 YYNGEE. The CDR3 runs 16 residues. The CDR3 nucleotides are TGTGCCAGCAGCTCCCGGCAGGGCGCAACTAATGAAAAACTGTTTTTT. It yields the protein CASSSRQGATNEKLFF.

This clonotype was observed a handful of times. This chain links TRBV6-5 with TRBJ2-7; possibly TRBD2 for D (6 bases). CDR3 length: 16 amino acids. Trimming shortened V by 2 bases and J by 0 bases, and 14 bases separated the two germline ends. Germline CDR1 is MNHEY and CDR2 is SVGAGI. The CDR3 protein is CASSYAGLSTSYEQYF. The CDR3 nucleotides read TGTGCCAGCAGTTACGCGGGACTGAGTACCTCCTACGAGCAGTACTTC.

This clonotype has a handful of counts. The chain employs TRBV30 and TRBJ1-2; D remains unclear. The CDR3 consists of 11 residues. V lost 3 bases, J lost 1 base, and 3 bases lay in between. Germline V gene sequence: CDR1 GTSNPN, CDR2 SVGIG (reference sequence). The CDR3 DNA reads TGTGCCTGGAGGGGTAACTATGGCTACACCTTC. Its translation: CAWRGNYGYTF.

This clonotype has just a few counts. The V gene is TRBV12-3 or TRBV12-4, the J gene TRBJ1-2; TRBD1 agrees at 8 bases. V dropped 4 bases and J dropped 5; count of bases not matched to a gene: 9. This CDR3 contains 15 residues. DNA for the CDR3: TGTGCCAGCAGTTCTCGGGCAGGGGGCGGATATGGCTACACCTTC. Residues: CASSSRAGGGYGYTF.

Only a few counts were recorded for this clonotype. V gene TRBV30 combines with J gene TRBJ2-3, with 10 bases fitting TRBD2. Trimming at V came to 0 bases and at J to 0 bases, leaving 12 bases not matched to a gene. Looked up from germline, CDR1 is GTSNPN and CDR2 is SVGIG (reference sequence). This CDR3 comprises 19 residues. The CDR3 loop is CAWSVLRTSGSTSTDTQYF. The CDR3 nucleotides read TGTGCCTGGAGTGTACTTAGGACTAGCGGCTCTACTAGCACAGATACGCAGTATTTT.

This clonotype was found a few times. The chain combines TRBV11-3 with TRBJ2-2; 8 bases fit TRBD1. The CDR3 extends over 15 amino acids. The ends lost 4 bases at V and 2 bases at J; junction bases unmatched: 3. The V gene's germline CDR1 is SGHNT and CDR2 YENEEA. DNA of the CDR3: TGTGCCAGCAGCTACGGACAGGGAAACACCGGGGAGCTGTTTTTT. This encodes CASSYGQGNTGELFF.